This is a list of T cell receptor beta chains from one sample in a study of CD8+ T cells in alopecia areata. The protocol was immunoSEQ multiplex PCR, while the TCRdb copy is restricted to in-frame clones and leaves out a portion. The table has some 160,000 clones, roughly 58% seen once; the top ten hold 35% to 45%. The material sequenced was CD8+ T cells sorted from blood. The receptor source for this set is a human donor in good health. Both conserved end residues are part of each CDR3. Each record gives: CDR3 length, clone size, V gene, CDR3 protein. Clone sizes are given selectively: once, few, many, or a class where the clone is expanded.

CDR3 length: 14
clone size: few
V gene: TRBV29-1
CDR3 protein: CSVESPDRGTEAFF

CDR3 length: 15
clone size: .
V gene: TRBV6-1
CDR3 protein: CASSVPFGRDNEQFF

CDR3 length: 14
clone size: .
V gene: TRBV9
CDR3 protein: CASSPTGAGNTIYF

CDR3 length: 15
clone size: .
V gene: TRBV29-1
CDR3 protein: CSVEVLGPNQETQYF

CDR3 length: 19
clone size: .
V gene: TRBV2
CDR3 protein: CASSEGGKGALSSYNEQFF

CDR3 length: 15
clone size: .
V gene: TRBV27
CDR3 protein: CASSLSGTGGHEQYF

CDR3 length: 14
clone size: few
V gene: TRBV11-2
CDR3 protein: CASSLTSGANEQFF

CDR3 length: 12
clone size: .
V gene: TRBV14
CDR3 protein: CASSQESGELFF

CDR3 length: 13
clone size: .
V gene: TRBV7-9
CDR3 protein: CASSKGHGIEAFF

CDR3 length: 15
clone size: few
V gene: TRBV6-6
CDR3 protein: CASRPHGGGGNTIYF

CDR3 length: 14
clone size: .
V gene: TRBV7-7
CDR3 protein: CASSPDRGQETQYF

CDR3 length: 13
clone size: .
V gene: TRBV27
CDR3 protein: CASGSGLSYEQYF

CDR3 length: 14
clone size: .
V gene: TRBV4-1
CDR3 protein: CASSQEWQNTEAFF

CDR3 length: 13
clone size: .
V gene: TRBV4-1
CDR3 protein: CASSQGTSYEQYF

CDR3 length: 18
clone size: .
V gene: TRBV5-1
CDR3 protein: CASSSWKNSGISYNEQFF

CDR3 length: 12
clone size: .
V gene: TRBV9
CDR3 protein: CASRATPGGYTF

CDR3 length: 14
clone size: .
V gene: TRBV4-1
CDR3 protein: CASQQGPGANVLTF

CDR3 length: 17
clone size: .
V gene: TRBV30
CDR3 protein: CAWRPSGGFLSGNTIYF

CDR3 length: 11
clone size: .
V gene: TRBV7-9
CDR3 protein: CASSFGLEQYF

CDR3 length: 12
clone size: .
V gene: TRBV28
CDR3 protein: CASSSSRGKQYF

CDR3 length: 14
clone size: .
V gene: TRBV5-1
CDR3 protein: CASSLATGSGGYTF

CDR3 length: 11
clone size: .
V gene: TRBV20-1
CDR3 protein: CSALLGYEQYF

CDR3 length: 16
clone size: few
V gene: TRBV7-9
CDR3 protein: CASSVPAQGVGNEQFF

CDR3 length: 13
clone size: .
V gene: TRBV29-1
CDR3 protein: CSGFTGSNYGYTF

CDR3 length: 12
clone size: .
V gene: TRBV2
CDR3 protein: CASNKGTYGYTF

CDR3 length: 16
clone size: .
V gene: TRBV5-6
CDR3 protein: CASSLPSAGSYTEAFF

CDR3 length: 13
clone size: .
V gene: TRBV6-5
CDR3 protein: CASSSGQVYGYTF

CDR3 length: 19
clone size: .
V gene: TRBV7-9
CDR3 protein: CASSLRLGDRAPHNEKLFF

CDR3 length: 18
clone size: .
V gene: TRBV29-1
CDR3 protein: CSVEVSGTGFSGANVLTF

CDR3 length: 15
clone size: .
V gene: TRBV7-9
CDR3 protein: CASSSGTGGFNEQFF

CDR3 length: 17
clone size: .
V gene: TRBV11-2
CDR3 protein: CASSLLRDRGGKETQYF

CDR3 length: 15
clone size: .
V gene: TRBV27
CDR3 protein: CASSSVVGYTDTQYF

CDR3 length: 12
clone size: once
V gene: TRBV9
CDR3 protein: CASSGSEGEQYF

CDR3 length: 14
clone size: .
V gene: TRBV6-5
CDR3 protein: CASGERVSSYEQYF

CDR3 length: 12
clone size: once
V gene: TRBV30
CDR3 protein: CAWMGGMETQYF

CDR3 length: 13
clone size: few
V gene: TRBV13
CDR3 protein: CASSRGSNQPQHF

CDR3 length: 11
clone size: medium-sized
V gene: TRBV13
CDR3 protein: CASSVRGEQFF

CDR3 length: 15
clone size: .
V gene: TRBV14
CDR3 protein: CASSQGAGEPYEQYF

CDR3 length: 14
clone size: .
V gene: TRBV5-1
CDR3 protein: CASSSGDGSYEQYF

CDR3 length: 15
clone size: few
V gene: TRBV2
CDR3 protein: CASSDGGLSKNIQYF

CDR3 length: 13
clone size: .
V gene: TRBV11-2
CDR3 protein: CASSRGWVYEQYF

CDR3 length: 14
clone size: .
V gene: TRBV4-1
CDR3 protein: CASSQVVSPYEQYF

CDR3 length: 15
clone size: few
V gene: TRBV11-2
CDR3 protein: CASSLARVGNTEAFF

CDR3 length: 14
clone size: .
V gene: TRBV4-1
CDR3 protein: CASSPGPLDYEQYF

CDR3 length: 16
clone size: few
V gene: TRBV27
CDR3 protein: CASKVPTGGDSYEQYF

CDR3 length: 14
clone size: .
V gene: TRBV9
CDR3 protein: CASSAPTGANVLTF

CDR3 length: 13
clone size: .
V gene: TRBV30
CDR3 protein: CAWSEAGTGELFF

CDR3 length: 15
clone size: .
V gene: TRBV7-2
CDR3 protein: CASSIQSGATDTQYF

CDR3 length: 13
clone size: .
V gene: TRBV9
CDR3 protein: CASSVGISGELFF

CDR3 length: 11
clone size: once
V gene: TRBV5-6
CDR3 protein: CASSIGRELFF

CDR3 length: 14
clone size: .
V gene: TRBV9
CDR3 protein: CASSVRGSSYEQYF

CDR3 length: 18
clone size: few
V gene: TRBV2
CDR3 protein: CASRTPRRSDRADGEQFF

CDR3 length: 11
clone size: .
V gene: TRBV20-1
CDR3 protein: CSASGLAEQYF

CDR3 length: 14
clone size: few
V gene: TRBV9
CDR3 protein: CASSVEGRVDEQFF

CDR3 length: 13
clone size: .
V gene: TRBV5-1
CDR3 protein: CASSSGAFETQYF

CDR3 length: 16
clone size: .
V gene: TRBV5-1
CDR3 protein: CASSLKTSGTYNEQFF

CDR3 length: 14
clone size: .
V gene: TRBV19
CDR3 protein: CASSHLGPSYEQYF

CDR3 length: 14
clone size: .
V gene: TRBV7-8
CDR3 protein: CASSLGFLNTEAFF

CDR3 length: 11
clone size: few
V gene: TRBV20-1
CDR3 protein: CSARSYNEQFF

CDR3 length: 17
clone size: .
V gene: TRBV11-3
CDR3 protein: CASSHSAPLADQETQYF